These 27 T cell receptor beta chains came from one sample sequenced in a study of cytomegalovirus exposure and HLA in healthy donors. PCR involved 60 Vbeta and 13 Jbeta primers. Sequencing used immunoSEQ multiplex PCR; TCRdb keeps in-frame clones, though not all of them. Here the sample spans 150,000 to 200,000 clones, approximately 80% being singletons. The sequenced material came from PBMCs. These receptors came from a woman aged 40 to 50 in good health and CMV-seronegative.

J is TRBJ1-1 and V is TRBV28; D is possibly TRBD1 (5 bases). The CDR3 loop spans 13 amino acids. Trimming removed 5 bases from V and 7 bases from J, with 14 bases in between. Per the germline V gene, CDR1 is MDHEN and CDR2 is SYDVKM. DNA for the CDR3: TGTGCCAGCAGTCCCACAGGCCTGGGTGAAGCTTTCTTT. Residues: CASSPTGLGEAFF.

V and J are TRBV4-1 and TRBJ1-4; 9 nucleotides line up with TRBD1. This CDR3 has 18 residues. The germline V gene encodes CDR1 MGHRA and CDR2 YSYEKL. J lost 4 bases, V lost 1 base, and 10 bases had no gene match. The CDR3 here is CASSQVLKDRGYNEKLFF. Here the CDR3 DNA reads TGCGCCAGCAGCCAAGTTCTTAAGGACAGGGGATATAATGAAAAACTGTTTTTT.

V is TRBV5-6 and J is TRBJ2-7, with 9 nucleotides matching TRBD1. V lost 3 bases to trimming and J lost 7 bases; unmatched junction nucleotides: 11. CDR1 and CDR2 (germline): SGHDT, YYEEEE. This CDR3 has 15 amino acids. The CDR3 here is CASSSGPGQGREQYF. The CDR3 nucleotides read TGTGCCAGCAGCTCGGGGCCGGGACAGGGCCGGGAGCAGTACTTC.

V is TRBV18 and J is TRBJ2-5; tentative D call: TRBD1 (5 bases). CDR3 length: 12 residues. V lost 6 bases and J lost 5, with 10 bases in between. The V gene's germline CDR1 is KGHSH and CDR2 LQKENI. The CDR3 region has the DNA TGTGCCAGCTCTAGGGGTTACGAGACCCAGTACTTC. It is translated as CASSRGYETQYF. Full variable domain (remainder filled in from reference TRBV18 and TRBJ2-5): NAGVMQNPRHLVRRRGQEARLRCSPMKGHSHVYWYRQLPEEGLKFMVYLQKENIIDESGMPKERFSAEFPKEGPSILRIQQVVRGDSAAYFCASSRGYETQYFGPGTRLLVL.

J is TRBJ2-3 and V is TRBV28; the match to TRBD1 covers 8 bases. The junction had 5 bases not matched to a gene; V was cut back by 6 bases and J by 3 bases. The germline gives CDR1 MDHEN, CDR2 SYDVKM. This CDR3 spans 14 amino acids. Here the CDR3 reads CASSPGQATDTQYF. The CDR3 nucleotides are TGTGCCAGCAGCCCGGGACAGGCGACAGATACGCAGTATTTT.

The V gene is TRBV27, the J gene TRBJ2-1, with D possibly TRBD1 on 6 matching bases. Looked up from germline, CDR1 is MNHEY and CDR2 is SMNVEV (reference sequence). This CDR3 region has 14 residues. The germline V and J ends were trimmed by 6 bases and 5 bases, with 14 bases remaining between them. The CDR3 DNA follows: TGTGCCAGCAGCCCGAGGGGGATACACAATGAGCAGTTCTTC. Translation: CASSPRGIHNEQFF.

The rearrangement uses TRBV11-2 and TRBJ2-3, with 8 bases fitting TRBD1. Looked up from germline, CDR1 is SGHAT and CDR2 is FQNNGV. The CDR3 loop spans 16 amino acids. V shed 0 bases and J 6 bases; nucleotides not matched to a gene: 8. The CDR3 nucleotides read TGTGCCAGCAGCTTAGAACCGGGACAGGCTGCGGATACGCAGTATTTT. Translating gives CASSLEPGQAADTQYF. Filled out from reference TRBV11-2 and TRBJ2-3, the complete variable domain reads EAGVAQSPRYKIIEKRQSVAFWCNPISGHATLYWYQQILGQGPKLLIQFQNNGVVDDSQLPKDRFSAERLKGVDSTLKIQPAKLEDSAVYLCASSLEPGQAADTQYFGPGTRLTVL.

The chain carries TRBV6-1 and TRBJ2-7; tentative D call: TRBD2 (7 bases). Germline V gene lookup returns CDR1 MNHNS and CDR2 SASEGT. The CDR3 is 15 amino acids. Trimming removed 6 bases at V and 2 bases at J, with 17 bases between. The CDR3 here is CASRGGGPSPYEQYF. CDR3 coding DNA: TGTGCCAGCAGGGGAGGGGGTCCAAGCCCCTACGAGCAGTACTTC.

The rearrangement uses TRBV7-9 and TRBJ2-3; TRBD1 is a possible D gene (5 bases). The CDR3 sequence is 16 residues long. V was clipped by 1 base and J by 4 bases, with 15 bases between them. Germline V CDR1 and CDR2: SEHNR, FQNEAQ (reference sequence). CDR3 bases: TGTGCCAGCAGCTTAGGATCCAGGGTGGGGCCAGATACGCAGTATTTT. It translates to CASSLGSRVGPDTQYF.

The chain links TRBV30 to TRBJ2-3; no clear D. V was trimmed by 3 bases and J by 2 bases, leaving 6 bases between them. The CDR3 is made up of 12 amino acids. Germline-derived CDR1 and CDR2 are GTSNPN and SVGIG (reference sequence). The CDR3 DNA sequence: TGTGCCTGGAGGGAGAACACAGATACGCAGTATTTT. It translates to CAWRENTDTQYF.

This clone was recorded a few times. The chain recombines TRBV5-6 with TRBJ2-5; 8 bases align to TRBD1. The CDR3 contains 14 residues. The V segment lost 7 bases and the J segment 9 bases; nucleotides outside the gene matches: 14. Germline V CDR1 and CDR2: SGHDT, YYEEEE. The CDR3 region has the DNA TGTGCCAGCGGACAGGGACGCCGGTTGGGGCCCCAGTACTTC. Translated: CASGQGRRLGPQYF.

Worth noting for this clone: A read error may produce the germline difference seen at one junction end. Written as DNA, the CDR3 is TGTGCCCCCCGGAGGGGACTCGAGCTAGCCAAAAACAGTCAGTACTTC. Translation: CAPRRGLELAKNSQYF. This chain links TRBV2 with TRBJ2-4; D possibly corresponds to TRBD2 (6 bases). Germline V gene sequence: CDR1 SNHLY, CDR2 FYNNEI. The CDR3 consists of 16 residues.

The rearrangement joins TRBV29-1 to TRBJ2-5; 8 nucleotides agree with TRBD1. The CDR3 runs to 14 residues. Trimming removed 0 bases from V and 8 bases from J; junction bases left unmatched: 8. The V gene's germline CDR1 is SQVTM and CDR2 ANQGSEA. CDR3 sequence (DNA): TGCAGCGTTGAAGACAGGGGGCGCCTATATACCCAGTACTTC. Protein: CSVEDRGRLYTQYF.

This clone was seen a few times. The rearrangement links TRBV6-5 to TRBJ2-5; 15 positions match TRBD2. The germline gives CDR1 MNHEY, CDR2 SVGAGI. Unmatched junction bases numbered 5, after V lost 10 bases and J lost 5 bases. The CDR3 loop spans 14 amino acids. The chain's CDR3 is CATSGTSGGETQYF. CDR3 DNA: TGTGCCACCTCCGGGACTAGCGGGGGGGAGACCCAGTACTTC.

This CDR3 is CASSLGTDYEQYF. For the CDR3, the DNA is TGCGCCAGCAGCTTGGGGACAGATTACGAGCAGTACTTC. The chain combines TRBV5-1 with TRBJ2-7; D perhaps matches TRBD1 (6 bases). The CDR3 totals 13 residues. Germline V gives CDR1 SGHRS, CDR2 YFSETQ. V was trimmed by 0 bases and J by 4 bases, leaving 8 bases between them.

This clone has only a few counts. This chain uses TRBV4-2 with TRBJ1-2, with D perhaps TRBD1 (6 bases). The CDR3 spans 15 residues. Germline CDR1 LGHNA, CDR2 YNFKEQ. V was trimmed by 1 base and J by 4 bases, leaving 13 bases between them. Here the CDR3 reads CASSQAGGQPYGYTF. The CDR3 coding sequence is TGTGCCAGCAGCCAAGCAGGAGGACAGCCCTATGGCTACACCTTC.

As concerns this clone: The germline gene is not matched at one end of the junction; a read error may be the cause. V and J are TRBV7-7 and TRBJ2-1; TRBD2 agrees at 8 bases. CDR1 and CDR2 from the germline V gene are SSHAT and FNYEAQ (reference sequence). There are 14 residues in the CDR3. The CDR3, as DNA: TGTGCTAGCAGCCTCAGCGGGGGTCACAATGAGCAGTTCTTC. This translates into CASSLSGGHNEQFF.

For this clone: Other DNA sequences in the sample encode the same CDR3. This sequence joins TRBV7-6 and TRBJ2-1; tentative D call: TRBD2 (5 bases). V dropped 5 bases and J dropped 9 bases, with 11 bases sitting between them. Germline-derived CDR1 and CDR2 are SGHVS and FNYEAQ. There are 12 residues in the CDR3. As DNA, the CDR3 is TGTGCCAGCAGCCGAAGGACTTTTGAGCAGTTCTTC. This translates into CASSRRTFEQFF.

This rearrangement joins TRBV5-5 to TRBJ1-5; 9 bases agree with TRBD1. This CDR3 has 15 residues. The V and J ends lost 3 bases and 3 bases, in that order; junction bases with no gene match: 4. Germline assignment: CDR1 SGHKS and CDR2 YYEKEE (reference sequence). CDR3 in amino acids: CASSWGQGLNQPQHF. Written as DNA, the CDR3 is TGTGCCAGCAGCTGGGGACAGGGCCTCAATCAGCCCCAGCATTTT.

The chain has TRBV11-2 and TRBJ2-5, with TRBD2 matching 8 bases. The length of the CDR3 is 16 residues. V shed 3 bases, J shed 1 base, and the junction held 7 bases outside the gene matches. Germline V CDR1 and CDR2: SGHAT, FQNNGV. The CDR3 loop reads CASSFSRGGLQETQYF. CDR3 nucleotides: TGTGCCAGCAGCTTCTCTCGCGGGGGGCTCCAAGAGACCCAGTACTTC.

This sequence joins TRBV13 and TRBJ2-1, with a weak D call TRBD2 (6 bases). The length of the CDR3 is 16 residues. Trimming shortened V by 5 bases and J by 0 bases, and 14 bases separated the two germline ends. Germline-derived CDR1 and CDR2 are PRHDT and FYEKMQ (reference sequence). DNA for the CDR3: TGTGCCAGCAGCCCCATTAGCGGTAGCTCCTACAATGAGCAGTTCTTC. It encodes CASSPISGSSYNEQFF.

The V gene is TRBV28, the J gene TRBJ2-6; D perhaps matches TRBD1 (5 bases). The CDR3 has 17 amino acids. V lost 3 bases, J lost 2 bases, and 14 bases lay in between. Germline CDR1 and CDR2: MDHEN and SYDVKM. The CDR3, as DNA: TGTGCCAGCAGTTTGCGGTCAGGGATCCCTGGGGCCAACGTCCTGACTTTC. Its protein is CASSLRSGIPGANVLTF.

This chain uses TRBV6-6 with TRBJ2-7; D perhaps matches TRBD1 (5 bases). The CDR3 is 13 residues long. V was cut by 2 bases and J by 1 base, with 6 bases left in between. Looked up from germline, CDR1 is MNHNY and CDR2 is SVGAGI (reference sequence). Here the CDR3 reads CASSYGASYEQYF. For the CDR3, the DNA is TGTGCCAGCAGTTACGGGGCGTCCTACGAGCAGTACTTC.

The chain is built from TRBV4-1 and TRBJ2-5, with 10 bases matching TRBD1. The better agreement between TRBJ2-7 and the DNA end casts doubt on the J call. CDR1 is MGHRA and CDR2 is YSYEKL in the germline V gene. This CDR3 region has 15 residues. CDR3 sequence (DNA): TGCGCCAGCAGCCAAGATCGGACAGGGGGCTACGAGCAGTACTTC. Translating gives CASSQDRTGGYEQYF.

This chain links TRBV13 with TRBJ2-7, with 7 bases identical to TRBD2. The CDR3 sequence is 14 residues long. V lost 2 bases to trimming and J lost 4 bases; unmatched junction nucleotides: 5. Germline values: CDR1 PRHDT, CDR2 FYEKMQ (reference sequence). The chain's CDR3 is CASSLREGRYEQYF. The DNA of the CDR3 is TGTGCCAGCAGCTTAAGGGAGGGGAGGTACGAGCAGTACTTC.

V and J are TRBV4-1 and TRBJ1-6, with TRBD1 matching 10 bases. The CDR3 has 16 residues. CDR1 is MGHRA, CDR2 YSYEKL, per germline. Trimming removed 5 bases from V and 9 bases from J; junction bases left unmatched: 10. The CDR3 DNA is TGCGCCAGCAGCGCATCCCGGGACAGGGGTCGTTCACCCCTCCACTTT. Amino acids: CASSASRDRGRSPLHF.

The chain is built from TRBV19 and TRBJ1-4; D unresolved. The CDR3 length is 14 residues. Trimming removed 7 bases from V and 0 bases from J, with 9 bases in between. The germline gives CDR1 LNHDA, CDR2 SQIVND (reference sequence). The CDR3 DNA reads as TGTGCCAGTACCTCCGGGACAACTAATGAAAAACTGTTTTTT. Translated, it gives CASTSGTTNEKLFF.